This T cell receptor beta chain derives from a study of blood T cell repertoires in COVID-19. Study in general: Both acute and convalescent COVID-19 samples were obtained from the United States, Italy and Spain.

Original methodology: It was from reference gene primer amplification that nucleated cell counts were estimated. The protocol was immunoSEQ multiplex PCR, while the TCRdb copy is restricted to in-frame clones and leaves out a portion. That table supplies the V and J calls and clone size; D and trimming were determined from the DNA. The top ten hold roughly 14% of the sample, which has hundreds of thousands of clones, approximately 85% seen once. The CDR3 sequence is 13 residues long. V lost 10 bases to trimming and J lost 9 bases, with 16 bases between them. Germline CDR1 and CDR2: MNHNY and SVGAGI (reference sequence).

The sample comprised peripheral blood. The receptor's source is a human donor in a cohort sampled during active COVID-19. The V and J genes are TRBV6-6 and TRBJ1-6; D possibly corresponds to TRBD1 (6 bases). The CDR3, as DNA: TGTGCCACCTTCAGGGGATTTAGTTCACCCCTCCACTTT. Its translation is CATFRGFSSPLHF.